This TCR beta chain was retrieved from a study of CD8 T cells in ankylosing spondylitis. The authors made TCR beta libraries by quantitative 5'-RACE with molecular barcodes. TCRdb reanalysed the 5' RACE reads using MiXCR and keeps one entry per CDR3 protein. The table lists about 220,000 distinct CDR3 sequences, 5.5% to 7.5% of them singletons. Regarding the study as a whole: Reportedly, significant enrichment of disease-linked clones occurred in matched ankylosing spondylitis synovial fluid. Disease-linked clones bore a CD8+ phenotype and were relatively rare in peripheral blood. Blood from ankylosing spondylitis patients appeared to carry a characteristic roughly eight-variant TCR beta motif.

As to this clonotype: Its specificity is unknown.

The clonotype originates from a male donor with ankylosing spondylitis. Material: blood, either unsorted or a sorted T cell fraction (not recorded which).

The CDR3 region has the DNA TGTGCCAGCACCCCGGACAGGGTTGAGTACGAGCAGTACTTC. Translating gives CASTPDRVEYEQYF. The chain combines TRBV7-2 with TRBJ2-7, with 8 bases that match TRBD1. The CDR3 contains 14 residues. Losses at the gene ends were 7 bases for V and 4 bases for J; bases not matched to a gene: 9. CDR1 and CDR2 (germline): SGHTA, FQGNSA.